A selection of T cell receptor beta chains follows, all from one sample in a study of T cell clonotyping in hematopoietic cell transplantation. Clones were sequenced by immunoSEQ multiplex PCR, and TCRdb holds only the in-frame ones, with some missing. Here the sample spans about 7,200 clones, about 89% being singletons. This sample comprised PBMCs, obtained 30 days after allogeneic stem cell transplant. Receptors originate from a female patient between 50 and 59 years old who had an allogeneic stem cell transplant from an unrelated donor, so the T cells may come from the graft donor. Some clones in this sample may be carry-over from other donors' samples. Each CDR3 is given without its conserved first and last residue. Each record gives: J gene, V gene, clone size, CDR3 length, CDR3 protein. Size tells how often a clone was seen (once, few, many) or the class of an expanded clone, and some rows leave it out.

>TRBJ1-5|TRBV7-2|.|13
ASSLQGTLNQPQH
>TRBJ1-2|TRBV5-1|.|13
ASSPFWKPNYGYT
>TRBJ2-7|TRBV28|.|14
ASSLAGPIGGYEQY
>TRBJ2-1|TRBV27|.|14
ASSSTLWGSYNEQF
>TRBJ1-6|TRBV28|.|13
ASSSPGTGDSPLH
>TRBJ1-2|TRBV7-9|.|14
ASSLVGRPINYGYT
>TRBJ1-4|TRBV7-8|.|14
ASSLGPGATNEKLF
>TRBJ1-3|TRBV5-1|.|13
ASAKDGALGNTIY
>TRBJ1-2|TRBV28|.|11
ASRPTGVDGYT
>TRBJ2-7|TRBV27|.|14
ASRPARASSPTEQY
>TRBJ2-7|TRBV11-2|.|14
ASSLSSSRFTYEQY
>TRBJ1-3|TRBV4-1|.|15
ASSQLQGHNSGNTIY
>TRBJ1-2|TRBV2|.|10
ASKISGDGYT
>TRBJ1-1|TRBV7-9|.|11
ASSLIANTEAF
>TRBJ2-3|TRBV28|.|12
ASSRDRAADTQY
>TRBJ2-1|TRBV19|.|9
ASGEPREQF
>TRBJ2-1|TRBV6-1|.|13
ASSDLGRAYNEQF
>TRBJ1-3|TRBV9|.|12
ASSVDGRGNTIY
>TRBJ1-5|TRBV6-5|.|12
ASKRDVSNQPQH
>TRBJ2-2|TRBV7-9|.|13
ASTPTEAATGELF
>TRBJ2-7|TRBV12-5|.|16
ASDGPGLAGLSSYEQY
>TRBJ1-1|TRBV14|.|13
ASSQLDGMNTEAF
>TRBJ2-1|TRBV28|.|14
ASSAPTGRTGNEQF
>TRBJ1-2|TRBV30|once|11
AWGIRGNYGYT
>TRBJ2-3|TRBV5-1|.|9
ASSGADTQY
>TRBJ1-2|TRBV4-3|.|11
ASSPSGRYGYT
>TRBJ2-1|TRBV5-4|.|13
ASWVGGAADNEQF
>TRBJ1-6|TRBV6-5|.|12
ASSWGQDNSPLH
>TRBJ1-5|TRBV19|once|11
ASRTGGNQPQH
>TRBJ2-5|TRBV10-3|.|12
AISDVGGRETQY
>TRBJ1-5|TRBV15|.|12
ATSTRGSNQPQH
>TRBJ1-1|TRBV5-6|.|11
ASSSGGSTEAF
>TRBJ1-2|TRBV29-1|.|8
SDGVSGYT
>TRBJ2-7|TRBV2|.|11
ASSERQTYEQY
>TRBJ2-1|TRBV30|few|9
AWSMGNEQF
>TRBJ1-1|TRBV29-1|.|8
SVWDSAAF
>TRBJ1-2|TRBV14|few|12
ASSQGTAAGGYT
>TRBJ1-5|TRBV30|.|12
AWSVTGADQPQH
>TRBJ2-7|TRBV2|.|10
ASTFDRVEQY